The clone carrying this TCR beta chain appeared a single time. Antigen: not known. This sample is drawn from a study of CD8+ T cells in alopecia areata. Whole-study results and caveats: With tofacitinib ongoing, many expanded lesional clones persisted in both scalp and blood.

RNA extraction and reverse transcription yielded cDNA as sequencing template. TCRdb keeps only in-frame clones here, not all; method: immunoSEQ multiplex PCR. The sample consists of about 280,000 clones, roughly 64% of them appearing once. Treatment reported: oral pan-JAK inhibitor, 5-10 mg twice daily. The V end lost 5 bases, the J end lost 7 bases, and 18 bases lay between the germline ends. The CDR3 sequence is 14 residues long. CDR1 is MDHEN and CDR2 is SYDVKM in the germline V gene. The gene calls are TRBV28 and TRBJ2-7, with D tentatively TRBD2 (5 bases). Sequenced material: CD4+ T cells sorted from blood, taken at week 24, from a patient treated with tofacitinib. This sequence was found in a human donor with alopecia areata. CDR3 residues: CASSPSLAPREQYF. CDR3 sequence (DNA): TGTGCCAGCAGTCCGTCCCTAGCTCCTCGAGAGCAGTACTTC.